The clone carrying this T cell receptor (beta chain) was counted at least ten times. Its antigen is currently unknown. These data come from a study of blood T cells in healthy people across ages. Study in general: Through template switching, about one barcoded beta molecule was captured per two T cells, as measured in model experiments.

Each donor supplied 8 to 10 milliliters of peripheral blood. Study-level results: Diversity estimates drawn from one million T cells were deemed underestimates. Comparison with aged donors showed that long-lived donors had more naive CD4+ cells and higher diversity.

For the second PCR, which ran for about 7 to 11 cycles, a sample-barcoded 5' primer and a J-beta primer mix were used. Each CDR3 protein gets one entry after TCRdb re-called the 5' RACE reads with MiXCR. The sample consists of around 1,500,000 distinct CDR3 sequences, roughly 27% of them appearing once. Per the germline V gene, CDR1 is SGHTA and CDR2 is FQGNSA. V shed 6 bases, J shed 3 bases, and the junction held 6 bases outside the gene matches. This CDR3 is built from 14 residues. The rearrangement uses TRBV7-2 and TRBJ1-1, with TRBD1 identical over 8 bases. The origin of this receptor is a woman in her 30s in good health. The specimen sequenced was blood. Written as DNA, the CDR3 is TGTGCCAGCAGTCCAGGGGGCGACGACACTGAAGCTTTCTTT. Its protein product is CASSPGGDDTEAFF.